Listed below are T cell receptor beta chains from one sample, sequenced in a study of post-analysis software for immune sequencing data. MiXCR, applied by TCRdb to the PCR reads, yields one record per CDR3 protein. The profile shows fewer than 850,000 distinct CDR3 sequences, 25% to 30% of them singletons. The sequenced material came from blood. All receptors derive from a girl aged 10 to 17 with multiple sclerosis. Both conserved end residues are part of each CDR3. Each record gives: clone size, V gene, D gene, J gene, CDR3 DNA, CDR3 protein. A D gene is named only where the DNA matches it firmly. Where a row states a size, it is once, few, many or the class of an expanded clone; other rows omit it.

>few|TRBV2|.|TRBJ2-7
TGTGCCAGCACCCCGTTTGCGCGGGAAGGCTACGAGCAGTACTTC
CASTPFAREGYEQYF
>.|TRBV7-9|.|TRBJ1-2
TGTGCCAGCAGCTTTGGGCACCGAGCCAACTATGGCTACACCTTC
CASSFGHRANYGYTF
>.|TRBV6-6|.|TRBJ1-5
TGTGCCAGCAGTTACTGGCGTCAAGGCAATAGCAATCAGCCCCAGCATTTT
CASSYWRQGNSNQPQHF
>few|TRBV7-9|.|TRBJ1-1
TGTGCCAGCAGCTTCACGGGTTCAGAAACTGAAGCTTTCTTT
CASSFTGSETEAFF
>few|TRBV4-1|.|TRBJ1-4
TGCGCCAGCAGCCAAGGACGGGGGGCAACTAATGAAAAACTGTTTTTT
CASSQGRGATNEKLFF
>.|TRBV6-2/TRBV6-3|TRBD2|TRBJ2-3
TGTGCCAGCAACGCCCCAGCGGGAGGATCTAGCACAGATACGCAGTATTTT
CASNAPAGGSSTDTQYF
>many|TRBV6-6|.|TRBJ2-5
TGTGCCAGCAGTCCCGGGGGACCCCAAGAGACCCAGTACTTC
CASSPGGPQETQYF
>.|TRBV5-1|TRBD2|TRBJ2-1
TGCGCCAGCAGCTTGGCCCTAGCGGGAGTGGACAATGAGCAGTTCTTC
CASSLALAGVDNEQFF
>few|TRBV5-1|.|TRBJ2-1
TGCGCCAGCAGGCGGGGAAGCGGGGAGCAGTTCTTC
CASRRGSGEQFF
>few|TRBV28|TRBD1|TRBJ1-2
TGTGCCAGCAGTCCCGGACAGGGGGCAGATGGCTACACCTTC
CASSPGQGADGYTF
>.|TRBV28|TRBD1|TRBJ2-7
TGTGCCAGCAGTTCAGGGGACAGTCCCTACGAGCAGTACTTC
CASSSGDSPYEQYF